These 19 T cell receptor beta chains were sequenced from one sample in a study of neurological immune-mediated disorders. A single record per CDR3 protein comes from TCRdb applying MiXCR to the 5' RACE reads. Seen here are around 78,000 distinct CDR3 sequences, over 15% observed once, and the top ten hold less than 20%. The sample was PBMCs. These receptors all come from a woman aged 40 to 50 in good health.

J is TRBJ2-7 and V is TRBV5-1; no clear D gene. V lost 0 bases to trimming and J lost 4 bases, with 8 bases between them. The CDR3 is 13 residues long. Germline assignment: CDR1 SGHRS and CDR2 YFSETQ. The CDR3 sequence: CASSLAQWYEQYF. For the CDR3, the DNA is TGCGCCAGCAGCTTGGCACAGTGGTACGAGCAGTACTTC.

This clonotype has a single count. A much larger clone sits a single nucleotide away, making a read error possible. The chain couples TRBV6-2 or TRBV6-3 to TRBJ2-5, with 10 bases that match TRBD2. The CDR3 has 14 amino acids. The germline CDR1 and CDR2 sequences are MNHEY and SVGEGT. V lost 6 bases to trimming and J lost 9 bases; unmatched junction nucleotides: 10. CDR3 amino acids: CASRLAGVGEAQYF. The CDR3 DNA is TGTGCCAGCAGGCTAGCGGGGGTAGGGGAGGCCCAGTACTTC.

This clonotype appeared a few times. A much more abundant neighbour one base away suggests this may be a read error. The rearrangement uses TRBV6-1 and TRBJ2-2, with D maybe TRBD2 (5 bases). V was shortened by 5 bases and J by 4 bases, with 8 bases between the two germline ends. Germline CDR1 MNHNS, CDR2 SASEGT. CDR3 size: 13 residues. The CDR3 loop is CASSYSGTGELFF. CDR3 nucleotides: TGTGCCAGCAGTTACAGCGGCACCGGGGAGCTGTTTTTT.

This clonotype was detected a few times. The chain recombines TRBV3-1 with TRBJ2-1; 7 nucleotides line up with TRBD2. This CDR3 is built from 14 residues. After removal of 4 bases from V and 4 bases from J, the junction contained 4 bases not matched to a gene. From germline, CDR1 is LGHDT and CDR2 YNNKEL (reference sequence). CDR3 in DNA: TGTGCCAGCAGCCCTTGGGACTATTACAATGAGCAGTTCTTC. It is translated as CASSPWDYYNEQFF.

The V and J genes are TRBV9 and TRBJ2-7; a weak D match, TRBD1 (6 bases). The CDR3 covers 16 residues. Germline V gene sequence: CDR1 SGDLS, CDR2 YYNGEE. V lost 0 bases, J lost 7 bases, and 20 bases lay in between. Here the CDR3 DNA reads TGTGCCAGCAGCGTAGATCAGGGGATCTTCGGTGGGGAGCAGTACTTC. Its translation: CASSVDQGIFGGEQYF.

In its sample, this clonotype was seen many times. CDR3 in DNA: TGTGCCAGCAGCTTAGGAGGCGGGAAACTTAACTATGGCTACACCTTC. It translates to CASSLGGGKLNYGYTF. This chain uses TRBV7-8 with TRBJ1-2; no firm D call. Trimming stripped 1 base from V and 1 base from J, with 13 bases between. The CDR3 runs 16 residues. The germline V gene has CDR1 SGHVS and CDR2 FQNEAQ.

There are many counts of this clonotype. The rearrangement links TRBV7-2 to TRBJ2-6; no clear D gene. Germline V lookup: CDR1 SGHTA, CDR2 FQGNSA. The ends were cut back, 2 bases at V and 3 bases at J, with 11 bases in the middle. CDR3 length: 16 residues. CDR3 in amino acids: CASSLPEALGANVLTF. In DNA form, the CDR3 reads TGTGCCAGCAGCTTACCCGAGGCCCTTGGGGCCAACGTCCTGACTTTC.

This clonotype was recorded at least ten times. The chain recombines TRBV4-3 with TRBJ2-5, with D possibly being TRBD2 (7 bases). CDR1 is LGHNA and CDR2 is YSLEER in the germline V gene. V was cut by 0 bases and J by 6 bases, with 17 bases left in between. The CDR3 contains 16 residues. CDR3 protein: CASSQDPGGLVKTQYF. CDR3 sequence (DNA): TGCGCCAGCAGCCAAGATCCGGGGGGCCTAGTAAAGACCCAGTACTTC.

The sample holds many counts of this clonotype. The V call is TRBV5-5, the J call TRBJ1-5; 11 nucleotides align to TRBD1. After removal of 4 bases from V and 5 bases from J, the junction contained 8 bases not matched to a gene. There are 16 residues in the CDR3. CDR1 is SGHKS and CDR2 is YYEKEE in the germline V gene (reference sequence). CDR3 DNA sequence: TGTGCCAGCAGCCCGAGGACAGGGGGCGAGGATCAGCCCCAGCATTTT. It specifies CASSPRTGGEDQPQHF.

This clonotype occurred many times. The V and J genes are TRBV27 and TRBJ1-5; D unresolved. V dropped 3 bases and J dropped 5 bases, with 8 bases sitting between them. Germline V lookup: CDR1 MNHEY, CDR2 SMNVEV (reference sequence). The CDR3 runs to 13 residues. CDR3 bases: TGTGCCAGCAGTTTTGGGTTAGATCAGCCCCAGCATTTT. This translates into CASSFGLDQPQHF.

The chain employs TRBV20-1 and TRBJ2-2, with D maybe TRBD2 (6 bases). V was trimmed by 0 bases and J by 6 bases, leaving 11 bases between them. There are 14 residues in the CDR3. Germline CDR1 and CDR2: DFQATT and SNEGSKA (reference sequence). The CDR3 nucleotides read TGCAGTGCTAGAGATCTTGGAGGGTCCGGGGAGCTGTTTTTT. This sequence encodes CSARDLGGSGELFF.

In its sample, this clonotype was seen many times. The chain couples TRBV20-1 to TRBJ2-3, with a tentative D call TRBD1 (6 bases). The V gene lost 0 bases and the J gene lost 5 bases, with 15 bases spanning the gap. This CDR3 region has 15 residues. Germline V gene sequence: CDR1 DFQATT, CDR2 SNEGSKA (reference sequence). CDR3 amino acids: CSARDWASRGDTQYF. The DNA for the CDR3 is TGCAGTGCTAGAGATTGGGCTAGCAGGGGAGATACGCAGTATTTT.

This clonotype showed up just a few times. The chain links TRBV11-3 to TRBJ2-3; 11 positions match TRBD2. The V and J ends lost 5 bases and 2 bases, in that order; junction bases with no gene match: 6. There are 16 residues in the CDR3. Germline assignment: CDR1 SGHNT and CDR2 YENEEA. The DNA for the CDR3 is TGTGCCAGCAGCCAACTAGCGGGGGCCTTCACAGATACGCAGTATTTT. It is translated as CASSQLAGAFTDTQYF.

This clonotype was detected ten times or more. V usage is TRBV4-2 and J usage is TRBJ1-5; no definite D call. CDR1 and CDR2 (germline): LGHNA, YNFKEQ. V was shortened by 4 bases and J by 0 bases, with 7 bases between the two germline ends. The CDR3 spans 14 residues. CDR3 sequence: CASSPAGSNQPQHF. As DNA, the CDR3 is TGTGCCAGCAGCCCCGCGGGTAGCAATCAGCCCCAGCATTTT.

In this sample, this clonotype is medium-sized. The genes are TRBV20-1 and TRBJ2-1; 9 bases align to TRBD2. CDR1 and CDR2 from the germline V gene are DFQATT and SNEGSKA (reference sequence). The J segment lost 3 bases and the V segment lost 2 bases, leaving 8 bases of the junction unmatched. The CDR3 is 16 amino acids. The CDR3 region is CSARNSQRGDYNEQFF. Written as DNA, the CDR3 is TGCAGTGCTAGAAACTCGCAGCGGGGGGACTACAATGAGCAGTTCTTC.

The table lists this clonotype with many counts. CDR3 residues: CASSLDGGQPQYF. The CDR3 bases are TGTGCCAGCAGCTTAGACGGGGGTCAGCCCCAGTACTTC. The chain couples TRBV7-2 to TRBJ2-5; tentatively, D is TRBD2 (6 bases). The length of the CDR3 is 13 residues. The V end was cut by 1 base, the J end by 9 bases, with 12 bases between. Germline V gene sequence: CDR1 SGHTA, CDR2 FQGNSA.

The table lists this clonotype with many counts. The genes are TRBV20-1 and TRBJ2-7; the match to TRBD1 covers 11 bases. The CDR3 is made up of 14 amino acids. Germline assignment: CDR1 DFQATT and CDR2 SNEGSKA (reference sequence). Losses at the gene ends were 6 bases for V and 5 bases for J; bases not matched to a gene: 9. CDR3 nucleotide sequence: TGCAGTGCCGGGACAGGGGGTACCCCCCACGAGCAGTACGTC. Amino acid sequence: CSAGTGGTPHEQYV.

This clonotype was detected many times. The chain uses TRBV12-3 or TRBV12-4 and TRBJ2-3; the D gene is possibly TRBD1 (6 bases). Trimming removed 5 bases from V and 4 bases from J, with 10 bases in between. The CDR3 is made up of 13 amino acids. CDR3 DNA sequence: TGTGCCAGCAGTACAGGGTACGCAGATACGCAGTATTTT. This gives the protein CASSTGYADTQYF.

Details on this clonotype: Just one base apart from a much larger clone, this may be a read error. V gene TRBV18 combines with J gene TRBJ1-1, with a weak D call TRBD1 (6 bases). The V end was cut by 1 base, the J end by 3 bases, with 9 bases between. CDR3 length: 14 residues. Per germline, CDR1 KGHSH and CDR2 LQKENI. The CDR3: CASSPRGRDTEAFF. In nucleotides, the CDR3 is TGTGCCAGCTCACCACGGGGGCGAGACACTGAAGCTTTCTTT.